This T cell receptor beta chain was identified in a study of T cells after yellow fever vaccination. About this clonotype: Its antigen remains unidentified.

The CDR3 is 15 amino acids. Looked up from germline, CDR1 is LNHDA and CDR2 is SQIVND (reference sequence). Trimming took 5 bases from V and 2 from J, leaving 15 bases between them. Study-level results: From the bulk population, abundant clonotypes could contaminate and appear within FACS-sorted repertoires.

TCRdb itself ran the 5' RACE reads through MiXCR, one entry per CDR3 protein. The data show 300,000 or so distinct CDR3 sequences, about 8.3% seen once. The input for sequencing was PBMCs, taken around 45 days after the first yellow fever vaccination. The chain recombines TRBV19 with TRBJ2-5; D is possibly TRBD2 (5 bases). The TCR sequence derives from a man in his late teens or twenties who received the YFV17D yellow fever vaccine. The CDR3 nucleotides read TGTGCCAGTAGTTCAGCGGTCGACCTACAAGAGACCCAGTACTTC. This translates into CASSSAVDLQETQYF. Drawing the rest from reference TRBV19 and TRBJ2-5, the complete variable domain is DGGITQSPKYLFRKEGQNVTLSCEQNLNHDAMYWYRQDPGQGLRLIYYSQIVNDFQKGDIAEGYSVSREKKESFPLTVTSAQKNPTAFYLCASSSAVDLQETQYFGPGTRLLVL.